The 23 T cell receptor beta chains below come from one sample, sequenced in a study of OX40 agonist ivuxolimab in advanced cancers. Libraries were constructed by the immunoSEQ multiplex PCR assay. Held by TCRdb, this immuneACCESS table contains in-frame sequences only and omits some clones. Under half of the omission traces to an unresolved V gene where checked; the cause of the rest is unknown. For this sample there are under 100,000 clones; under 85% appear just once. The leading ten clones occupy more than 0.5% of the sample. The starting material was CD4+ or CD8+ T cells sorted from blood, obtained in a trial of the OX40 agonist ivuxolimab. These receptors came from an adult with an advanced solid tumor such as melanoma, head and neck, liver or kidney cancer.

This chain connects TRBV30 to TRBJ1-2, with a weak D call TRBD1 (5 bases). The CDR3 is made up of 13 amino acids. The germline CDR1 and CDR2 sequences are GTSNPN and SVGIG (reference sequence). V lost 4 bases to trimming and J lost 6 bases, with 15 bases between them. The CDR3 region has the DNA TGTGCCTGGAACTACCAACAGGAGGATGGCTACACCTTC. This sequence encodes CAWNYQQEDGYTF.

J is TRBJ1-6 and V is TRBV7-2, with D perhaps matching TRBD1 (5 bases). Germline loops: CDR1 SGHTA, CDR2 FQGNSA. This CDR3 has 15 amino acids. V was pared by 5 bases and J by 7 bases, with 15 bases between. The CDR3 here is CASSPSGPRNSPLHF. The DNA of the CDR3 is TGTGCCAGCAGCCCGTCGGGACCGAGGAATTCACCCCTCCACTTT.

The rearrangement uses TRBV28 and TRBJ2-7; weak D call: TRBD1 (6 bases). Germline CDR1 reads MDHEN; CDR2 reads SYDVKM. CDR3 length equals 15 residues. The germline V and J ends were trimmed by 4 bases and 1 base, with 14 bases remaining between them. CDR3 loop: CASSSGTRPSYEQYF. Written as DNA, the CDR3 is TGTGCCAGCAGTTCCGGGACACGACCATCCTACGAGCAGTACTTC.

The CDR3 DNA reads as TGTGCCAGCAGCTTAGAGGCAGGTTCCTCCTACGAGCAGTACTTC. Protein sequence: CASSLEAGSSYEQYF. The chain carries TRBV7-9 and TRBJ2-7; D call uncertain. Looked up from germline, CDR1 is SEHNR and CDR2 is FQNEAQ (reference sequence). The V end lost 1 base, the J end lost 0 bases, and 10 bases lay between the germline ends. The CDR3 length is 15 residues.

The CDR3: CASSWTDTQYF. DNA for the CDR3: TGTGCCAGCAGCTGGACAGATACGCAGTATTTT. The chain is built from TRBV5-6 and TRBJ2-3, with D unclear. Trimming took 3 bases from V and 3 from J, leaving 2 bases between them. Germline V gives CDR1 SGHDT, CDR2 YYEEEE. This CDR3 spans 11 amino acids. The full variable domain, rest sourced from reference TRBV5-6 and TRBJ2-3, is DAGVTQSPTHLIKTRGQQVTLRCSPKSGHDTVSWYQQALGQGPQFIFQYYEEEERQRGNFPDRFSGHQFPNYSSELNVNALLLGDSALYLCASSWTDTQYFGPGTRLTVL.

V usage is TRBV5-1 and J usage is TRBJ1-4, with D unresolved. This CDR3 contains 11 residues. Trimming stripped 5 bases from V and 6 bases from J, with 5 bases between. Germline CDR1 reads SGHRS; CDR2 reads YFSETQ. In DNA form, the CDR3 reads TGCGCCAGCAGAGGAGATGAAAAACTGTTTTTT. Its translation is CASRGDEKLFF.

V usage is TRBV5-1 and J usage is TRBJ2-2, with TRBD1 matching 9 bases. CDR1 is SGHRS, CDR2 YFSETQ, per germline. There are 16 residues in the CDR3. V was pared by 4 bases and J by 4 bases, with 8 bases of the junction left unmatched. CDR3 sequence reads: CASSPSGTGITGELFF. CDR3 DNA sequence: TGCGCCAGCAGCCCCTCCGGGACAGGGATCACCGGGGAGCTGTTTTTT.

J is TRBJ1-4 and V is TRBV5-1; 8 nucleotides agree with TRBD1. The CDR3 consists of 14 residues. The V gene end was trimmed by 3 bases and the J gene end by 6 bases; junction bases not matched to a gene: 4. Germline CDR1 and CDR2: SGHRS and YFSETQ. CDR3 sequence (DNA): TGCGCCAGCAGCTCCAGGGGGCTTGATGAAAAACTGTTTTTT. Its protein product is CASSSRGLDEKLFF.

The chain has TRBV19 and TRBJ2-3; 7 bases are shared with TRBD2. The CDR3 covers 15 residues. The germline CDR1 and CDR2 sequences are LNHDA and SQIVND (reference sequence). The junction had 8 bases not matched to a gene; V was cut back by 6 bases and J by 2 bases. CDR3 loop: CASRDLAAFTDTQYF. CDR3 in DNA: TGTGCCAGTAGGGATCTAGCGGCCTTCACAGATACGCAGTATTTT.

The chain employs TRBV29-1 and TRBJ1-2, with TRBD1 as a possible D gene (5 bases). CDR1 is SQVTM, CDR2 ANQGSEA, per germline. The ends were cut back, 4 bases at V and 0 bases at J, with 18 bases in the middle. The CDR3 is 16 amino acids. The CDR3 coding sequence is TGCAGCGTTGGGGCTATGGGGTCACAGGCTAACTATGGCTACACCTTC. The encoded protein is CSVGAMGSQANYGYTF.

V and J are TRBV5-4 and TRBJ1-1; a weak D match, TRBD1 (6 bases). The ends were cut back, 5 bases at V and 3 bases at J, with 14 bases in the middle. This CDR3 is 14 amino acids long. The germline V gene has CDR1 SGHNT and CDR2 YYREEE (reference sequence). The CDR3, as DNA: TGTGCCAGCAGTAAACAGGGTCGGGACACTGAAGCTTTCTTT. Protein: CASSKQGRDTEAFF.

This chain joins TRBV18 and TRBJ1-1; maybe TRBD1 (5 bases). This CDR3 has 14 residues. Germline V gives CDR1 KGHSH, CDR2 LQKENI. V shed 5 bases and J shed 0 bases, with 10 bases lying between them. The CDR3 coding sequence is TGTGCCAGCTCATCCGGGACGGTGAACACTGAAGCTTTCTTT. It is translated as CASSSGTVNTEAFF.

This clone was seen once. The chain recombines TRBV28 with TRBJ1-2; D is unresolved. The CDR3 totals 13 residues. V was pared by 6 bases and J by 4 bases, with 12 bases between. Germline assignment: CDR1 MDHEN and CDR2 SYDVKM. The CDR3, as DNA: TGTGCCAGCAGATTTAATATGGCCTATGGCTACACCTTC. Its translation: CASRFNMAYGYTF.

CDR3 DNA: TGTGCCAGCAGCCAAGATCAGGGTCTAGTCTACGAGCAGTACTTC. Translating it yields CASSQDQGLVYEQYF. The chain uses TRBV4-2 and TRBJ2-7, with D perhaps TRBD1 (5 bases). The germline CDR1 and CDR2 sequences are LGHNA and YNFKEQ. V shed 0 bases and J shed 3 bases, with 12 bases lying between them. The CDR3 runs 15 residues.

The V and J genes are TRBV7-3 and TRBJ2-1, with 12 bases fitting TRBD2. Losses at the gene ends were 4 bases for V and 0 bases for J; bases not matched to a gene: 4. The CDR3 totals 17 residues. Looked up from germline, CDR1 is SGHTA and CDR2 is FQGTGA. Here the CDR3 reads CASSSGLAGSSYNEQFF. The CDR3 bases are TGTGCCAGCAGCTCAGGACTAGCGGGGAGCTCCTACAATGAGCAGTTCTTC. The full variable domain, its missing parts supplied by reference TRBV7-3 and TRBJ2-1, is GAGVSQTPSNKVTEKGKYVELRCDPISGHTALYWYRQSLGQGPEFLIYFQGTGAADDSGLPNDRFFAVRPEGSVSTLKIQRTERGDSAVYLCASSSGLAGSSYNEQFFGPGTRLTVL.

The rearrangement uses TRBV27 and TRBJ2-5, with D perhaps given as TRBD1 or TRBD2 (6 bases each). Germline lookup yields CDR1 MNHEY and CDR2 SMNVEV (reference sequence). The CDR3 is 13 amino acids. The V gene lost 6 bases and the J gene lost 5 bases, with 13 bases spanning the gap. This CDR3 reads CASSLGGWETQYF. CDR3 nucleotides: TGTGCCAGCAGCCTAGGGGGGTGGGAGACCCAGTACTTC.

The J gene is TRBJ2-3, the V gene TRBV14; 8 bases are shared with TRBD1. This CDR3 is 16 amino acids long. J lost 3 bases, V lost 2 bases, and 7 bases had no gene match. Germline loops: CDR1 SGHDN, CDR2 FVKESK. The CDR3 spells CASSQLGRGRTDTQYF. CDR3 in DNA: TGTGCCAGCAGCCAACTCGGCAGGGGGCGGACAGATACGCAGTATTTT.

V and J are TRBV19 and TRBJ1-5, with a tentative D call TRBD1 (6 bases). The V and J ends lost 4 bases and 4 bases respectively, with 11 bases between them. CDR1 and CDR2 from the germline V gene are LNHDA and SQIVND (reference sequence). The CDR3 sequence is 14 residues long. CDR3 region: CASSRTVVNQPQHF. The CDR3 DNA is TGTGCCAGTAGTAGGACAGTTGTGAATCAGCCCCAGCATTTT. The entire variable domain, with the rest obtained from reference TRBV19 and TRBJ1-5, is as follows: DGGITQSPKYLFRKEGQNVTLSCEQNLNHDAMYWYRQDPGQGLRLIYYSQIVNDFQKGDIAEGYSVSREKKESFPLTVTSAQKNPTAFYLCASSRTVVNQPQHFGDGTRLSIL.

The chain is built from TRBV9 and TRBJ2-1; TRBD1 aligns across 8 bases. The CDR3 spans 15 residues. Germline CDR1 SGDLS, CDR2 YYNGEE. After removal of 0 bases from V and 7 bases from J, the junction contained 6 bases not matched to a gene. The CDR3 DNA reads as TGTGCCAGCAGCGTAGGGGCAGGGGGCGGGAATGAGCAGTTCTTC. Encoded protein: CASSVGAGGGNEQFF.

This chain joins TRBV11-2 and TRBJ1-1, with TRBD1 as a possible D gene (5 bases). The V gene's germline CDR1 is SGHAT and CDR2 FQNNGV. The length of the CDR3 is 14 residues. V was shortened by 5 bases and J by 8 bases, with 18 bases between the two germline ends. The CDR3 protein is CASSPGWRKGEAFF. The CDR3 DNA reads TGTGCCAGCAGCCCTGGGTGGAGGAAGGGGGAAGCTTTCTTT.

This clone has only one observation. V and J are TRBV2 and TRBJ2-7; D perhaps matches TRBD2 (6 bases). Germline V gene data show CDR1 as SNHLY and CDR2 as FYNNEI. The V and J ends lost 6 bases and 7 bases respectively, with 16 bases between them. CDR3 length equals 13 residues. The CDR3 nucleotides read TGTGCCAGCAGGGTCGGGACCGCGGGAGAGCAGTACTTC. Protein product: CASRVGTAGEQYF.

The CDR3 nucleotides are TGCAGCGTTGGTCAAAGCTCCTACAATGAGCAGTTCTTC. It codes for CSVGQSSYNEQFF. The V gene is TRBV29-1, the J gene TRBJ2-1; D uncertain. The CDR3 is 13 amino acids. Per the germline V gene, CDR1 is SQVTM and CDR2 is ANQGSEA. The germline V and J ends were trimmed by 4 bases and 0 bases, with 7 bases remaining between them.

The chain recombines TRBV2 with TRBJ1-5; no definite D call. Germline-derived CDR1 and CDR2 are SNHLY and FYNNEI. This CDR3 is built from 12 residues. Deletions cut 8 bases from V and 0 bases from J, with 5 bases between. The CDR3 nucleotides read TGTGCCAGCCAGGATAGCAATCAGCCCCAGCATTTT. As protein: CASQDSNQPQHF.